This T cell receptor beta chain was documented in a study of identical twins. Study-wide results and caveats: The study found excess low generation probability among twin-shared out-of-frame alpha sequences. Invariant populations such as MAIT and iNKT cells could partly muddle zero-insertion analyses.

Comments on this clonotype: Its antigen is undetermined.

The CDR3 is made up of 14 amino acids. V gave up 4 bases and J gave up 9 bases; unmatched junction bases: 12. Germline V lookup: CDR1 SGHRS, CDR2 YFSETQ. TCRdb analysed the 5' RACE reads with MiXCR anew, one entry per CDR3 protein. In the table there are fewer than 900,000 distinct CDR3 sequences, 18% of which are singletons. These same records also appear under a second study, on T cells expressing NK-cell markers. As reported in that work: Dominant NKG2C+ clonotypes made up about 1.0-8% of CD8+ T cells in several donors. Also leading the CD3+CD56-NKG2C+ fraction in a handful of donors were these clonotypes.

The specimen was PBMCs. This sequence originates from a woman aged 18-30 years in good health. The chain carries TRBV5-1 and TRBJ1-2, with 7 bases lining up with TRBD1. The CDR3 reads CASSRDSPQDRYTF. CDR3 sequence (DNA): TGCGCCAGCAGCCGGGACAGCCCCCAGGATCGCTACACCTTC.